What follows are 17 T cell receptor beta chains derived from one specimen sequenced in a study of graft-versus-host responses after intestinal transplantation. Generated by immunoSEQ multiplex PCR, the TCRdb table keeps only in-frame clones and is missing some. In the table there are some 46,000 clones, 85% to 95% of which are singletons. This material consisted of PBMCs, taken around 790 days after a first intestinal transplant, on the day of a second. Every receptor here comes from a human patient who received an intestinal transplant, so some T cells may come from the graft donor.

The chain combines TRBV5-1 with TRBJ1-5; 9 bases map to TRBD1. Germline V gene data show CDR1 as SGHRS and CDR2 as YFSETQ. The V segment lost 4 bases and the J segment 6 bases; nucleotides outside the gene matches: 11. CDR3 length: 16 amino acids. In DNA form, the CDR3 reads TGCGCCAGCAGCCCTCAGGGACAGGGTTTAGGTCAGCCCCAGCATTTT. This codes for CASSPQGQGLGQPQHF.

In its sample, this clone was seen once. The identical CDR3 is also encoded by other nucleotide sequences in the sample. The chain combines TRBV30 with TRBJ1-5; 9 nucleotides match TRBD1. Losses at the gene ends were 0 bases for V and 2 bases for J; bases not matched to a gene: 2. The CDR3 is 15 amino acids. Germline V gene data show CDR1 as GTSNPN and CDR2 as SVGIG (reference sequence). This CDR3 reads CAWSVGDRGNQPQHF. Here the CDR3 DNA reads TGTGCCTGGAGTGTAGGGGACAGGGGCAATCAGCCCCAGCATTTT.

This clone has only one observation. V and J are TRBV11-1 and TRBJ2-5; D unresolved. This CDR3 contains 17 residues. Germline CDR1 and CDR2: SGHAT and FQDESV (reference sequence). With 1 base removed from V and 2 bases from J, the gap between germline ends came to 17 bases. CDR3 sequence reads: CASSLGVSAGVQETQYF. The CDR3 DNA reads TGTGCCAGCAGCTTAGGGGTCTCGGCAGGTGTACAAGAGACCCAGTACTTC.

Points on this clone: Additional DNA sequences in this sample encode the identical CDR3. The J gene is TRBJ2-1, the V gene TRBV7-9; D is undetermined. The CDR3 is 13 amino acids. CDR1 and CDR2 from the germline V gene are SEHNR and FQNEAQ (reference sequence). The V gene lost 6 bases and the J gene lost 2 bases, with 8 bases spanning the gap. The CDR3 DNA reads TGTGCCAGCAGGGGTGACCCCTACAATGAGCAGTTCTTC. As protein: CASRGDPYNEQFF.

The CDR3 DNA is TGCAGCGTAGCCAGGGGTTGGGAATACACTGAAGCTTTCTTT. Translating gives CSVARGWEYTEAFF. This chain connects TRBV29-1 to TRBJ1-1, with D possibly being TRBD1 (6 bases). With 6 bases removed from V and 3 bases from J, the gap between germline ends came to 17 bases. Germline CDR1 and CDR2: SQVTM and ANQGSEA. The CDR3 covers 14 residues.

This clone was observed a single time. The chain links TRBV5-4 to TRBJ2-1, with D perhaps being TRBD1 or TRBD2 (7 bases each). Per germline, CDR1 SGHNT and CDR2 YYREEE (reference sequence). Trimming left V 2 bases short and J 6 bases short, with 21 bases between. This CDR3 region has 17 residues. The CDR3 spells CASSFALTGTTTNEQFF. CDR3 DNA: TGTGCCAGCAGCTTTGCATTGACAGGGACTACAACCAATGAGCAGTTCTTC.

The chain links TRBV27 to TRBJ1-1; no clear D gene. This CDR3 region has 13 residues. Germline CDR1 is MNHEY and CDR2 is SMNVEV (reference sequence). Trimming removed 2 bases from V and 10 bases from J, with 14 bases in between. CDR3 in DNA: TGTGCCAGCAGTTTAAGCCCCCCCCGGCGAGCTTTCTTT. Its protein product is CASSLSPPRRAFF.

The chain employs TRBV6-6 and TRBJ2-7; 11 nucleotides align to TRBD1. CDR3 size: 15 residues. Trimming cost V 5 bases and J 7 bases; bases outside gene matches: 10. CDR1 MNHNY and CDR2 SVGAGI come from the germline V gene (reference sequence). CDR3 DNA sequence: TGTGCCAGCAGTCCTATCGGGACAGGGGGTCGTGAGCAGTACTTC. Its translation: CASSPIGTGGREQYF.

This chain links TRBV5-4 with TRBJ2-1; tentative D call: TRBD1 (6 bases). The length of the CDR3 is 13 residues. Per germline, CDR1 SGHNT and CDR2 YYREEE (reference sequence). Trimming pared 4 bases from V and 5 bases from J, leaving 10 bases between. DNA for the CDR3: TGTGCCAGCAGCCAATGGGGGCACAATGAGCAGTTCTTC. This encodes CASSQWGHNEQFF.

The chain couples TRBV5-1 to TRBJ1-3; D not certain. Germline V gives CDR1 SGHRS, CDR2 YFSETQ. Trimming took off 1 base at V and 0 bases at J, with 11 bases between the two ends. This CDR3 contains 16 residues. This chain's CDR3 is CASSLSAGRSGNTIYF. The CDR3 DNA reads as TGCGCCAGCAGCTTGTCTGCGGGCCGCTCTGGAAACACCATATATTTT.

The chain is built from TRBV4-1 and TRBJ2-7; 9 nucleotides agree with TRBD2. Looked up from germline, CDR1 is MGHRA and CDR2 is YSYEKL. The J segment lost 2 bases and the V segment lost 0 bases, leaving 5 bases of the junction unmatched. The CDR3 runs to 16 residues. CDR3 in DNA: TGCGCCAGCAGCCAAGAAAGGGCTAGCGGGACCTACGAGCAGTACTTC. Translation gives CASSQERASGTYEQYF.

J is TRBJ1-1 and V is TRBV11-2; perhaps TRBD1 as D (6 bases). CDR1 SGHAT and CDR2 FQNNGV come from the germline V gene. The CDR3 sequence is 13 residues long. V was clipped by 5 bases and J by 10 bases, with 17 bases between them. The CDR3 loop is CASSTPGQDGAFF. The DNA of the CDR3 is TGTGCCAGCAGCACCCCGGGACAAGATGGAGCTTTCTTT.

The chain joins TRBV5-6 to TRBJ1-4; 10 nucleotides agree with TRBD1. Trimming took 4 bases from V and 6 from J; bases not matched to a gene: 6. Per germline, CDR1 SGHDT and CDR2 YYEEEE. This CDR3 is built from 15 residues. CDR3 residues: CASSQTTGGDEKLFF. The CDR3 DNA reads as TGTGCCAGCAGCCAAACGACAGGGGGCGATGAAAAACTGTTTTTT.

The gene calls are TRBV29-1 and TRBJ2-4; D gene uncertain. Germline values: CDR1 SQVTM, CDR2 ANQGSEA. V was clipped by 8 bases and J by 7 bases, with 15 bases between them. The CDR3 length is 12 residues. DNA for the CDR3: TGCAGCCCCGACCCCGCAGCTAACATTCAGTACTTC. It specifies CSPDPAANIQYF.

DNA of the CDR3: TGTGCCAGCAGTTTAGTGGGGCCAGGCTCTGGAAACACCATATATTTT. Its translation: CASSLVGPGSGNTIYF. The chain uses TRBV28 and TRBJ1-3, with D possibly matching TRBD1 (5 bases). This CDR3 has 16 residues. Germline V gene sequence: CDR1 MDHEN, CDR2 SYDVKM. Deletions cut 2 bases from V and 0 bases from J, with 11 bases between.

DNA for the CDR3: TGCGCCAGCAGCCCCCGCGGGACGGACTCCTACGAGCAGTACTTC. It translates to CASSPRGTDSYEQYF. This chain connects TRBV5-1 to TRBJ2-7; weak D call: TRBD2 (6 bases). The CDR3 consists of 15 residues. Germline V CDR1 and CDR2: SGHRS, YFSETQ. With 4 bases removed from V and 0 bases from J, the gap between germline ends came to 14 bases.

This clone appeared once. This chain links TRBV5-1 with TRBJ2-6; tentative D call: TRBD1 (6 bases). Trimming shortened V by 4 bases and J by 0 bases, and 11 bases separated the two germline ends. CDR3 length equals 16 residues. Germline lookup yields CDR1 SGHRS and CDR2 YFSETQ. The CDR3 DNA reads as TGCGCCAGCAGCCCCACAGGGTCCTCTGGGGCCAACGTCCTGACTTTC. Its protein product is CASSPTGSSGANVLTF.